The rows below give T cell receptor beta chains drawn from one sample of a study of blood T cell repertoires in COVID-19. The data were produced by immunoSEQ multiplex PCR, yet TCRdb's version contains in-frame clones alone and is incomplete. The sample records under 150,000 clones, under 90% being singletons. The material sequenced was PBMCs or T cells enriched from blood (not recorded which). The origin of the receptors is a man aged 45-65 years in a cohort exposed to, infected with or recovered from COVID-19 (not recorded which). CDR3s include the opening cysteine and the closing phenylalanine or tryptophan. D genes are given only for firm matches. Only some rows state a clone size, as once, few, many or a class for expanded clones.

clone_size cdr3_length d_call j_call v_call cdr3_aa cdr3_nt
- 16 TRBD2 TRBJ2-1 TRBV24-1 CATSDPGTSGGNEQFF TGTGCCACCAGTGATCCCGGGACTAGCGGGGGTAATGAGCAGTTCTTC
- 16 - TRBJ2-3 TRBV5-5 CASSFATGGSTDTQYF TGTGCCAGCAGCTTTGCGACTGGGGGGAGCACAGATACGCAGTATTTT
- 13 - TRBJ1-1 TRBV30 CAWSQGSYTEAFF TGTGCCTGGAGCCAGGGGTCCTACACTGAAGCTTTCTTT
- 13 - TRBJ2-2 TRBV11-1 CASSLGGRGELFF TGTGCCAGCAGCTTAGGCGGCCGAGGGGAGCTGTTTTTT
once 19 TRBD1 TRBJ2-7 TRBV28 CASSLFSLTGTGKTYEQYF TGTGCCAGCAGTTTATTCTCCCTAACCGGGACAGGGAAAACCTACGAGCAGTACTTC
- 17 - TRBJ1-5 TRBV19 CASSIDNGMGNNQPQHF TGTGCCAGTAGTATAGATAACGGGATGGGGAACAATCAGCCCCAGCATTTT
- 15 - TRBJ2-7 TRBV6-5 CASSTTRDLLYEQYF TGTGCCAGCAGCACCACCCGGGACTTACTATACGAGCAGTACTTC
once 15 TRBD2 TRBJ2-2 TRBV3-1/TRBV3-2 CASSLGLAGSGELFF TGTGCCAGCAGCCTGGGTTTAGCGGGATCCGGGGAGCTGTTTTTT
- 15 TRBD1 TRBJ1-5 TRBV6-2/TRBV6-3 CASSSQGMGNQPQHF TGTGCCAGCAGTTCACAGGGGATGGGAAATCAGCCCCAGCATTTT
- 14 - TRBJ1-3 TRBV10-3 CAISDSKGGNTIYF TGTGCCATCAGTGACTCTAAGGGGGGAAACACCATATATTTT
- 15 - TRBJ1-2 TRBV6-5 CASSYSTGGSAGYTF TGTGCCAGCAGTTACTCGACGGGAGGGTCAGCTGGCTACACCTTC
- 13 - TRBJ1-1 TRBV19 CASSRTKNTEAFF TGTGCCAGTAGTCGGACAAAGAACACTGAAGCTTTCTTT
once 14 - TRBJ2-3 TRBV5-5 CASSTRTGTDTQYF TGTGCCAGCAGCACCCGGACAGGCACAGATACGCAGTATTTT
- 13 - TRBJ2-1 TRBV12-3/TRBV12-4 CASSLDANNEQFF TGTGCCAGCAGTTTAGATGCTAACAATGAGCAGTTCTTC
- 15 - TRBJ2-7 TRBV29-1 CSVEAKGVLSYEQYF TGCAGCGTTGAAGCTAAAGGGGTCCTCTCCTACGAGCAGTACTTC
- 14 TRBD1 TRBJ2-1 TRBV9 CASSVATGKNEQFF TGTGCCAGCAGCGTAGCGACAGGGAAAAATGAGCAGTTCTTC